This is a list of T cell receptor beta chains from one sample in a study of blood T cell repertoires in COVID-19. Only in-frame clones appear in the TCRdb table, and some are missing; sequencing was by immunoSEQ multiplex PCR. The sample yields more than 90,000 clones, about 90% seen once. Sequenced: peripheral blood. Receptors were obtained from a human donor in a cohort sampled during active COVID-19. Each CDR3 is given with its conserved first and last residue. A D gene is named only where the DNA matches it firmly. Size is stated for part of the rows, as once, few or many counts, or as a class when the clone is expanded.

NA	TRBV25-1	NA	TRBJ1-4	CASSEEDEKLFF	TGTGCCAGCAGTGAAGAGGATGAAAAACTGTTTTTT
NA	TRBV11-3	TRBD1	TRBJ1-2	CASSLETGPTYGYTF	TGTGCCAGCAGCTTAGAGACAGGGCCAACCTATGGCTACACCTTC
once	TRBV27	NA	TRBJ1-5	CASSSAQARPQHF	TGTGCCAGCAGTTCCGCCCAGGCGAGGCCCCAGCATTTT
NA	TRBV6-4	TRBD2	TRBJ2-3	CASSEGLAGTDTQYF	TGTGCCAGCAGTGAGGGACTAGCGGGCACAGATACGCAGTATTTT
NA	TRBV5-1	TRBD2	TRBJ2-7	CASSPTSGNAYEQYF	TGCGCCAGCAGCCCTACTAGCGGGAACGCCTACGAGCAGTACTTC
NA	TRBV5-1	NA	TRBJ2-1	CASSLVRLDEQFF	TGCGCCAGCAGCTTGGTGCGACTGGATGAGCAGTTCTTC
NA	TRBV14	NA	TRBJ2-1	CASSQVRTKDEQFF	TGTGCCAGCAGCCAAGTAAGGACTAAGGATGAGCAGTTCTTC
NA	TRBV18	NA	TRBJ1-1	CASSPQGGSPEAFF	TGTGCCAGCTCACCACAGGGGGGGAGCCCTGAAGCTTTCTTT
NA	TRBV11-2	TRBD1	TRBJ2-1	CASSSRDRAYNEQFF	TGTGCCAGCAGCTCGAGGGACAGGGCCTACAATGAGCAGTTCTTC
NA	TRBV2	TRBD2	TRBJ2-3	CASSVLAGGTDTQYF	TGTGCCAGCAGTGTTTTAGCGGGAGGTACAGATACGCAGTATTTT
NA	TRBV18	TRBD2	TRBJ2-1	CASSPQVSGSNEQFF	TGTGCCAGCTCACCACAGGTTAGCGGGAGTAATGAGCAGTTCTTC
NA	TRBV7-9	NA	TRBJ2-7	CASSMDSTYEQYF	TGTGCCAGCAGCATGGACAGTACCTACGAGCAGTACTTC
NA	TRBV2	NA	TRBJ2-2	CASSRDRWNTGELFF	TGTGCCAGCAGTCGAGACAGGTGGAACACCGGGGAGCTGTTTTTT
once	TRBV6-2/TRBV6-3	TRBD2	TRBJ2-7	CASSSASGRTLSYEQYF	TGTGCCAGCAGTTCCGCTAGCGGGAGAACGCTATCCTACGAGCAGTACTTC
NA	TRBV7-8	NA	TRBJ2-7	CASSLQGRGLVEQYF	TGTGCCAGCAGCTTACAAGGCAGGGGTTTAGTCGAGCAGTACTTC
NA	TRBV7-9	TRBD1	TRBJ1-1	CASSLAGTGGTEAFF	TGTGCCAGCAGCTTGGCCGGGACAGGGGGCACTGAAGCTTTCTTT
NA	TRBV5-1	TRBD2	TRBJ2-2	CASSLDRGSGTGELFF	TGCGCCAGCAGCTTGGATCGCGGGAGTGGCACCGGGGAGCTGTTTTTT
NA	TRBV21-1	NA	TRBJ2-2	CASSKTQGGTGELFF	TGTGCCAGCAGCAAAACGCAGGGAGGGACCGGGGAGCTGTTTTTT
NA	TRBV27	TRBD1	TRBJ2-3	CASSLGQVSTDTQYF	TGTGCCAGCAGTTTAGGACAGGTTAGCACAGATACGCAGTATTTT
NA	TRBV6-5	TRBD1	TRBJ1-2	CATRAGQGADYGYTF	TGTGCCACCAGGGCGGGGCAGGGGGCGGACTATGGCTACACCTTC
NA	TRBV3-1/TRBV3-2	TRBD1	TRBJ2-6	CASSQSRGPPVLTF	TGTGCCAGCAGCCAATCTAGGGGGCCCCCCGTCCTGACTTTC
NA	TRBV5-1	NA	TRBJ1-5	CASSPDGGGRPQHF	TGCGCCAGCAGCCCGGACGGGGGAGGACGGCCCCAGCATTTT
NA	TRBV7-9	TRBD2	TRBJ2-1	CASSSGGPGNEQFF	TGTGCCAGCAGCTCGGGGGGGCCAGGTAATGAGCAGTTCTTC